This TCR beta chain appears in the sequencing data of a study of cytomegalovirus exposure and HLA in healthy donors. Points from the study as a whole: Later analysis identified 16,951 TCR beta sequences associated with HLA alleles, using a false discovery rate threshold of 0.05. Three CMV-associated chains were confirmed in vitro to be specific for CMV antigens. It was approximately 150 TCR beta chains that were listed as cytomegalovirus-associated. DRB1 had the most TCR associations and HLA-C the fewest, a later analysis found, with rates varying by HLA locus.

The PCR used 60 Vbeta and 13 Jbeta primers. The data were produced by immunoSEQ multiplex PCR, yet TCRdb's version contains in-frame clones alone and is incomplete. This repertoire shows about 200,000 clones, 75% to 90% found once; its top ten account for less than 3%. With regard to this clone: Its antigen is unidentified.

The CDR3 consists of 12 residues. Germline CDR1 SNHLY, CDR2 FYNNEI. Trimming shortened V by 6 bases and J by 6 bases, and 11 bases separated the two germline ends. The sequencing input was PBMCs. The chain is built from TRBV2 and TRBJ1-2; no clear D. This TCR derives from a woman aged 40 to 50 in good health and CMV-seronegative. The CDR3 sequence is CASRPLGHGYTF. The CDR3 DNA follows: TGTGCCAGCAGGCCGCTAGGTCATGGCTACACCTTC. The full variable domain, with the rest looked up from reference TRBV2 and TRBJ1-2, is EPEVTQTPSHQVTQMGQEVILRCVPISNHLYFYWYRQILGQKVEFLVSFYNNEISEKSEIFDDQFSVERPDGSNFTLKIRSTKLEDSAMYFCASRPLGHGYTFGSGTRLTVV.